This T cell receptor (beta chain) was identified during a study of OX40 agonist ivuxolimab in advanced cancers. Study context: The patients received agonistic anti-OX40 (CD134) antibody ivuxolimab.

CDR1 and CDR2 (germline): MNHEY, SVGAGI. There are 14 residues in the CDR3. V was cut by 1 base and J by 0 bases, with 5 bases left in between. The repertoire was sequenced with immunoSEQ multiplex PCR; TCRdb's copy has only in-frame clones and lacks some. In the table there are about 35,000 clones, around 80% of which are singletons. This rearrangement joins TRBV6-5 to TRBJ2-3; D call uncertain. The specimen was CD4+ or CD8+ T cells sorted from blood, collected in a trial of the OX40 agonist ivuxolimab. The TCR was taken from an adult with an advanced solid tumor such as melanoma, head and neck, liver or kidney cancer. The CDR3 DNA sequence: TGTGCCAGCAGTTACTTAGGCAGCACAGATACGCAGTATTTT. Its translation is CASSYLGSTDTQYF.